This entry lists 18 T cell receptor beta chains sequenced from one sample in a study of blood T cells in healthy people across ages. With a J-beta primer mix and a sample-barcoded 5' primer, a second PCR ran roughly 6 to 12 cycles. TCRdb reprocessed the 5' RACE reads via MiXCR and lists one record per CDR3 protein. The sample gives 850,000 to 1,100,000 distinct CDR3 sequences, less than 45% of which show up once; around 13% is in the top ten. Source material: blood. The receptors were sampled from a man between 18 and 35 years old in good health.

The chain joins TRBV2 to TRBJ2-7; D is possibly TRBD2 (5 bases). V lost 2 bases and J lost 6, with 11 bases in between. CDR3 size: 13 residues. Germline V gives CDR1 SNHLY, CDR2 FYNNEI. The CDR3: CASSEPVAIEQYF. CDR3 sequence (DNA): TGTGCCAGCAGTGAACCGGTAGCGATCGAGCAGTACTTC.

For the CDR3, the DNA is TGTGCCAGCACCCCCTTCCCTTCGGGGGGACTGTTTTTT. It encodes CASTPFPSGGLFF. The chain uses TRBV12-3 or TRBV12-4 and TRBJ2-2; TRBD2 agrees at 7 bases. J lost 14 bases, V lost 7 bases, and 13 bases had no gene match. The CDR3 totals 13 residues.

This clonotype was found many times. The rearrangement links TRBV2 to TRBJ1-2, with TRBD1 matching over 9 bases. Looked up from germline, CDR1 is SNHLY and CDR2 is FYNNEI. The CDR3 has 14 residues. V lost 5 bases and J lost 7; bases outside the gene matches: 8. The CDR3 bases are TGTGCCAGCAGTATCACCCGGGACAGGGCTGGCTACACCTTC. This gives the protein CASSITRDRAGYTF.

This clonotype has just a few counts. The chain links TRBV7-9 to TRBJ2-1; 10 bases match TRBD2. Germline V gene data show CDR1 as SEHNR and CDR2 as FQNEAQ (reference sequence). V dropped 5 bases and J dropped 4; count of bases not matched to a gene: 11. The CDR3 has 17 amino acids. CDR3 nucleotide sequence: TGTGCCAGCAGCGCAACCCTACTAGCGGGGATTTACAATGAGCAGTTCTTC. This codes for CASSATLLAGIYNEQFF.

The chain links TRBV4-3 to TRBJ2-1, with a possible D match to TRBD2 (7 bases). V lost 0 bases to trimming and J lost 3 bases, with 24 bases between them. There are 20 residues in the CDR3. Germline CDR1 and CDR2: LGHNA and YSLEER. CDR3 amino acids: CASSQESSPRRGPLYNEQFF. CDR3 nucleotides: TGCGCCAGCAGCCAAGAATCTAGTCCTAGGCGGGGGCCCCTCTACAATGAGCAGTTCTTC.

Regarding this clonotype: The germline gene is not matched at one end of the junction; a read error may be the cause. The chain links TRBV12-3 or TRBV12-4 to TRBJ2-3; 11 positions agree with TRBD2. The CDR3 is 17 amino acids. The CDR3 nucleotides are TGTGCCAGCAGTTTAAACCCCGGACTAGCGGGCACAGATACGGAGTATTTT. Protein product: CASSLNPGLAGTDTEYF.

This chain joins TRBV7-8 and TRBJ1-4; tentatively, D is TRBD1 (6 bases). The CDR3 covers 15 residues. Germline values: CDR1 SGHVS, CDR2 FQNEAQ. V was clipped by 8 bases and J by 8 bases, with 21 bases between them. The CDR3 reads CASAGGGIDREKLFF. DNA for the CDR3: TGTGCCAGCGCCGGCGGGGGCATCGATAGGGAAAAACTGTTTTTT.

Of note for this clonotype: An end of the junction does not agree with germline; a read error may underlie this. The chain combines TRBV6-1 with TRBJ1-5; D is ambiguous. The CDR3 loop spans 14 amino acids. Germline lookup yields CDR1 MNHNS and CDR2 SASEGT. The CDR3, as DNA: TGCGCCAGCAGTGTGGAGCGCTTCAATCAGCCCCAGCATTTT. Its translation: CASSVERFNQPQHF.

The chain carries TRBV2 and TRBJ1-5; 9 nucleotides align to TRBD1. J was trimmed by 5 bases and V by 10 bases; bases with no gene match: 12. In germline, CDR1 is SNHLY, CDR2 FYNNEI. This CDR3 is 15 amino acids long. The CDR3 reads CAIKRTGGPYQPQHF. CDR3 coding DNA: TGTGCCATCAAGAGAACAGGGGGCCCCTATCAGCCCCAGCATTTT. The whole variable domain, filled in from reference TRBV2 and TRBJ1-5, reads EPEVTQTPSHQVTQMGQEVILRCVPISNHLYFYWYRQILGQKVEFLVSFYNNEISEKSEIFDDQFSVERPDGSNFTLKIRSTKLEDSAMYFCAIKRTGGPYQPQHFGDGTRLSIL.

This chain connects TRBV25-1 to TRBJ1-2, with 11 positions matching TRBD1. V shed 6 bases and J 6 bases; nucleotides not matched to a gene: 12. Germline V gene data show CDR1 as MGHDK and CDR2 as SYGVNS. This CDR3 comprises 16 residues. The CDR3 is CASSRHGQGAGHGYTF. CDR3 nucleotides: TGTGCCAGCAGCCGCCACGGACAGGGGGCGGGCCATGGCTACACCTTC.

CDR3 DNA: TGTGCCACCCGAAAGGGAGGCAATCAGCCCCAGCATTTT. Translating it yields CATRKGGNQPQHF. This chain joins TRBV10-3 and TRBJ1-5; D is uncertain. The CDR3 runs to 13 residues. V was shortened by 10 bases and J by 2 bases, with 12 bases between the two germline ends. Germline-derived CDR1 and CDR2 are ENHRY and SYGVKD.

This clonotype was counted between two and nine times. The chain has TRBV29-1 and TRBJ1-1, with TRBD1 matching 9 bases. V shed 7 bases, J shed 6 bases, and the junction held 9 bases outside the gene matches. Germline V gene lookup returns CDR1 SQVTM and CDR2 ANQGSEA. CDR3 length: 13 amino acids. CDR3 DNA: TGCAGCGCCGGACAGGGGAGGACTTCTGAAGCTTTCTTT. Amino acids: CSAGQGRTSEAFF.

This clonotype was seen only a few times. The chain is built from TRBV20-1 and TRBJ2-3; possibly TRBD2 for D (6 bases). The germline CDR1 and CDR2 sequences are DFQATT and SNEGSKA (reference sequence). Trimming cost V 4 bases and J 0 bases, with 11 bases left between them. CDR3 size: 14 residues. The CDR3: CSAKWRESTDTQYF. In DNA form, the CDR3 reads TGCAGTGCTAAATGGCGGGAAAGCACAGATACGCAGTATTTT.

This clonotype was detected a few times. The chain employs TRBV2 and TRBJ2-1; D assignment may be TRBD1 or TRBD2 (6 bases each). Germline V CDR1 and CDR2: SNHLY, FYNNEI. The CDR3 has 15 residues. Trimming cost V 5 bases and J 5 bases, with 16 bases left between them. The CDR3 nucleotides are TGTGCCAGCAGTTCCATAGGGGGGAAAAACAATGAGCAGTTCTTC. Translated: CASSSIGGKNNEQFF.

V gene TRBV7-3 combines with J gene TRBJ2-6; maybe TRBD2 (6 bases). CDR3 length equals 16 residues. Germline-derived CDR1 and CDR2 are SGHTA and FQGTGA. Trimming took off 7 bases at V and 0 bases at J, with 13 bases between the two ends. CDR3 sequence: CASTGGLGSGANVLTF. For the CDR3, the DNA is TGTGCCAGCACCGGGGGACTTGGCTCTGGGGCCAACGTCCTGACTTTC.

This clonotype was counted only a few times. This sequence joins TRBV28 and TRBJ1-6, with no clear D. Germline assignment: CDR1 MDHEN and CDR2 SYDVKM. There are 12 residues in the CDR3. Deletions cut 5 bases from V and 7 bases from J, with 6 bases between. The CDR3, as DNA: TGTGCCAGCAGTAGGGTGAATTCACCCCTCCACTTT. It is translated as CASSRVNSPLHF.

This clonotype was observed a few times. Here the CDR3 DNA reads TGCAGTGCTAGAGATGGGCGGGGGAACACTGAAGCTTTCTTT. Its translation: CSARDGRGNTEAFF. The V gene is TRBV20-1, the J gene TRBJ1-1; D gene uncertain. V was pared by 0 bases and J by 1 base, with 9 bases between. CDR1 is DFQATT, CDR2 SNEGSKA, per germline (reference sequence). The CDR3 spans 14 residues.

This clonotype was detected many times. The chain uses TRBV9 and TRBJ2-1; no reliable D call. The ends were cut back, 0 bases at V and 9 bases at J, with 7 bases in the middle. This CDR3 has 12 residues. Germline assignment: CDR1 SGDLS and CDR2 YYNGEE. The CDR3 reads CASSVGEREQFF. The DNA for the CDR3 is TGTGCCAGCAGCGTAGGCGAGCGTGAGCAGTTCTTC.